This T cell receptor beta chain was recorded in a study of T-cell reconstitution after alpha-beta-depleted transplantation in children (dated by TCRdb to 2016 to 2017). The study in broad terms: Using TCR repertoire profiling, the study followed T-cell immune reconstitution in a quantitative way in children after TCRalphabeta/CD19-depleted allogeneic hematopoietic cell transplantation.

This clonotype appeared many times. The antigen it recognizes is unknown. Base qualities are not at hand, and no much larger clone is one base apart. Receptor libraries were prepared by PCR. Sequenced using an Illumina HiSeq 2500. TCR libraries were prepared with molecular barcoding, using unique molecular identifiers to normalize TCRbeta repertoire quantification. TCRdb itself trimmed the public reads at Q25 with fastp, ran MiXCR and retained productive beta chains. Every CDR3 protein is listed once, alongside the most common genes and DNA of its rows. The sample has more than 550,000 distinct CDR3 sequences on record, roughly 10% of them singletons. The ten largest clones add up to less than 4.5% of the sample. CDR1 and CDR2, looked up from the germline V gene, are SGHDT and YYEEEE. The junction carries 15 bases between V and J, which are trimmed by 4 bases and 10 bases respectively. Reading from cysteine to phenylalanine, the CDR3 counts 14 amino acids. The read is trimmed to its CDR3 DNA, 42 bases read in frame from base 1.

This clonotype originated in a human donor who donated a stem cell graft to a child with acute myeloid leukemia. This sample comprised PBMCs from the stem cell graft donor, obtained from the stem cell graft. The rearranged segments are TRBV5-6 and TRBJ1-6; TRBD1 is possibly the D segment (5 matching bases). The sequenced DNA is TGTGCCAGCAGCCCGGACACTGCCGGGTCACCCCTCCACTTT. This sequence encodes CASSPDTAGSPLHF.